This T cell receptor beta chain was sequenced for a study of blood T cell repertoires in COVID-19. The germline V gene has CDR1 SGHTA and CDR2 FQGNSA. The CDR3 totals 13 residues. Trimming at V came to 5 bases and at J to 7 bases, leaving 5 bases not matched to a gene. Repertoires were generated with immunoSEQ multiplex PCR, while TCRdb's copy carries only in-frame clones and drops some. The profile covers 200,000 to 250,000 clones, with roughly four fifths appearing a single time and about 4.5% taken by the ten largest. The specimen sequenced was peripheral blood. The clonotype originates from a woman aged 70-85 years with acute or convalescent COVID-19. The chain joins TRBV7-2 to TRBJ2-7; TRBD1 matches at 10 bases. The chain's CDR3 is CASSRQGAGEQYF. In nucleotides, the CDR3 is TGTGCCAGCAGCCGACAGGGGGCGGGAGAGCAGTACTTC.